The entry that follows covers one TCR beta chain sequence. Its specificity is not known. Exclusion covered patients with other autoimmune diseases or uncontrolled infections (as well as pregnancy or lactation). After removal of 4 bases from V and 7 bases from J, the junction contained 13 bases not matched to a gene. Germline V CDR1 and CDR2: SGHTS, YDEGEE. The CDR3 extends over 15 amino acids. The data are from a study of Graves' ophthalmopathy and Graves' hyperthyroidism. Study-level results: Blood also contained most of the expanded thyroid clonotypes above 0.001 frequency.

The TCR beta CDR3 regions underwent amplification from RNA transcripts. HTBI primers served in a first-round RT-PCR, which a second-round multiplex PCR followed. Via MiXCR, TCRdb re-called the multiplex PCR reads, giving one row per CDR3 protein. The top ten clones hold roughly 45% of a sample with 200,000 to 300,000 distinct CDR3 sequences, 40% to 50% of them seen once. The sequenced material came from peripheral blood. The chain has TRBV5-8 and TRBJ2-7; TRBD2 aligns across 8 bases. The origin of this receptor is an adult man with Graves' ophthalmopathy. This CDR3 reads CASSQGPSSGHEQYF. CDR3 bases: TGTGCCAGCAGCCAAGGTCCGTCTAGCGGGCATGAGCAGTACTTC.